The 24 T cell receptor beta chains below all came from one sample that was sequenced in a study of tissue T cells after allogeneic stem cell transplantation. Sequencing used immunoSEQ multiplex PCR; TCRdb keeps in-frame clones, though not all of them. The repertoire holds more than 10,000 clones, with roughly two fifths as singletons. Time point reported: mouse harvest day 7 after allogeneic transplant. The graft held 10^6 splenic CD5+ T cells and 10^7 T-cell-depleted bone marrow cells. Material for sequencing was skin. These receptors were collected from a female BALB/c mouse given C57BL/6 T cells with graft-versus-host disease after an allogeneic hematopoietic cell transplant.

On this clone itself: Mouse germline and gene names are used. The read ends 1 residue shy of where the CDR3 ends; the end is completed using the germline J gene. J is TRBJ1-2 and V is TRBV24; D unresolved. V was clipped by 4 bases and J by 1 base, with 4 bases between them. The CDR3 length is 12 residues. Germline loops: CDR1 KGHTA, CDR2 FRNEEI. The CDR3 is CASSPRNSDYTF. The covered CDR3 bases are TGTGCCAGCAGTCCTCGAAACTCCGACTACACC.

About this clone: The listed genes are named as in mouse. Coverage ceases 1 residue before the CDR3 finishes, and the germline J gene fills in the end. The rearrangement links TRBV15 to TRBJ2-7; 8 bases fit TRBD1. CDR1 is SGHND and CDR2 is FRSKSL in the germline V gene. Trimming at V came to 4 bases and at J to 4 bases, leaving 3 bases not matched to a gene. This CDR3 contains 13 residues. The part of the CDR3 DNA that was read is TGTGCCAGCAGTTCCACAGGGGGTTATGAACAGTAC. Translated, it gives CASSSTGGYEQY. The whole CDR3 reads CASSSTGGYEQYF.

On this clone: Germline and genes: mouse. The read ends 1 residue early relative to the CDR3; the germline J gene fills the gap. This chain links TRBV16 with TRBJ2-7, with a tentative D call TRBD1 (6 bases). V lost 3 bases and J lost 1, with 10 bases in between. CDR1 SGHSA and CDR2 FRNQAP come from the germline V gene. The CDR3 is 14 residues long. Incomplete CDR3 DNA: TGTGCAAGCAGCTTGGCACAGGGATCCTATGAACAGTAC. Protein sequence: CASSLAQGSYEQY. The complete CDR3 reads CASSLAQGSYEQYF.

This clone was seen only once. The gene names here belong to mouse. The read gets to within 1 residue of the CDR3 end, and the germline J gene fills in the rest. This sequence joins TRBV26 and TRBJ1-3; 9 nucleotides agree with TRBD1. CDR1 KGHPV and CDR2 FQNQEV come from the germline V gene (reference sequence). V was pared by 7 bases and J by 0 bases, with 7 bases of the junction left unmatched. The CDR3 totals 16 residues. Partial CDR3 DNA: TGTGCCAGCACTCCGACAGGGGGGAATTCTGGAAATACGCTCTAT. Translation gives CASTPTGGNSGNTLY. The CDR3 in its entirety is CASTPTGGNSGNTLYF.

As for this clone: Gene and germline names: mouse. The read gets to within 1 residue of the CDR3 end, and the germline J gene fills in the rest. The chain joins TRBV3 to TRBJ2-7; 7 nucleotides align to TRBD2. Germline V gene sequence: CDR1 SNHLY, CDR2 FYNGKV (reference sequence). With 2 bases clipped from V and 4 bases from J, the junction kept 2 bases outside the gene matches. The CDR3 length is 13 residues. This CDR3 reads CASSLRWGYEQYF. The CDR3 DNA, read in part, is TGTGCCAGCAGCTTACGCTGGGGGTATGAACAGTAC.

On this clone: Mouse gene names and germline throughout. The CDR3 end is not reached by the read, which stops 1 residue before it; the germline J gene fills it in. This rearrangement joins TRBV1 to TRBJ2-1; TRBD2 matches at 7 bases. V trimming: 0 bases; J trimming: 3 bases; junction bases outside the gene matches: 5. The CDR3 loop spans 16 amino acids. Germline V lookup: CDR1 NSQYPW, CDR2 LRSPGD (reference sequence). CDR3 sequence: CTCSADRGGVYAEQFF. The sequenced CDR3 bases are TGCACCTGCAGTGCAGATCGGGGGGGGGTCTATGCTGAGCAGTTC.

With respect to this clone: Mouse names are used for the genes. The read stops 1 residue short of the end of the CDR3; the missing end is completed from the germline J gene. The V and J genes are TRBV3 and TRBJ2-7; 7 bases map to TRBD2. Germline V gene data show CDR1 as SNHLY and CDR2 as FYNGKV (reference sequence). V lost 2 bases and J lost 4; bases outside the gene matches: 5. CDR3 size: 14 residues. This CDR3 reads CASSLRWGVYEQYF. Partial CDR3 DNA: TGTGCCAGCAGCTTACGGTGGGGGGTTTATGAACAGTAC.

Remarks on this clone: Gene names are mouse gene names. The read terminates 1 residue ahead of where the CDR3 ends, so the germline J gene completes it. This rearrangement joins TRBV15 to TRBJ2-1; 7 nucleotides line up with TRBD1. The CDR3 covers 14 residues. Germline V gene sequence: CDR1 SGHND, CDR2 FRSKSL. The trim removed 6 bases at V and 3 bases at J, leaving 5 bases unmatched. The covered CDR3 bases are TGTGCCAGCAGCCCCGGGACAGTCTATGCTGAGCAGTTC. It translates to CASSPGTVYAEQF. The CDR3 reads in full as CASSPGTVYAEQFF.

On this clone itself: Genes and germline come from the mouse. The read terminates 1 residue before the CDR3 end, so the remaining end is supplied by the germline J gene. The rearrangement uses TRBV19 and TRBJ1-1; TRBD1 aligns across 8 bases. The CDR3 totals 11 residues. After removal of 4 bases from V and 7 bases from J, the junction contained 0 bases not matched to a gene. CDR1 is FNHDT and CDR2 is SITEND in the germline V gene (reference sequence). Here the CDR3 reads CASSDRGEVFF. The sequenced part of the CDR3 DNA is TGTGCCAGCAGTGACAGGGGAGAAGTCTTC. Full variable domain (outside the CDR3, taken from reference TRBV19 and TRBJ1-1): GGIITQTPKFLIGQEGQKLTLKCQQNFNHDTMYWYRQDSGKGLRLIYYSITENDLQKGDLSEGYDASREKKSSFSLTVTSAQKNEMAVFLCASSDRGEVFFGKGTRLTVV.

There are a few counts of this clone. The gene names here belong to mouse. The read comes to an end 1 residue before the CDR3 does, leaving the germline J gene to fill in the end. The chain joins TRBV3 to TRBJ2-3; 10 bases align to TRBD2. Germline trimming cut 2 bases from V and 9 bases from J; bases unmatched to any gene: 5. The germline V gene encodes CDR1 SNHLY and CDR2 FYNGKV (reference sequence). This CDR3 spans 14 amino acids. The chain's CDR3 is CASSLQLGGRTLYF. The CDR3 bases that were read are TGTGCCAGCAGCTTACAGCTGGGGGGGCGCACGCTGTAT.

About this clone: Gene names refer to mouse genes. Read coverage stops 1 residue before the CDR3 terminus; the germline J gene supplies the remainder. The chain employs TRBV26 and TRBJ2-5, with D perhaps matching TRBD1 or TRBD2 (5 bases each). V lost 4 bases to trimming and J lost 1 base, with 6 bases between them. This CDR3 region has 13 residues. From germline, CDR1 is KGHPV and CDR2 FQNQEV (reference sequence). The DNA read from the CDR3 is TGTGCCAGCAGTCGGGGGTACCAAGACACCCAGTAC. It codes for CASSRGYQDTQY. The complete CDR3 reads CASSRGYQDTQYF.

This clone has just a few counts. The gene names given are mouse names. The read terminates 1 residue ahead of where the CDR3 ends, so the germline J gene completes it. The rearrangement joins TRBV15 to TRBJ1-2; 7 nucleotides align to TRBD1. There are 14 residues in the CDR3. Germline trimming cut 6 bases from V and 2 bases from J; bases unmatched to any gene: 6. Germline CDR1 and CDR2: SGHND and FRSKSL. Partial CDR3 DNA: TGTGCCAGCAGCCCGGGACAGAGGAACTCCGACTACACC. This encodes CASSPGQRNSDYT. The complete CDR3 sequence is CASSPGQRNSDYTF.

The count of this clone is one. The gene names here belong to mouse. The read stops 1 residue short of the end of the CDR3; the missing end is completed from the germline J gene. The chain is built from TRBV2 and TRBJ2-7; TRBD2 matches 7 bases. Trimming removed 1 base from V and 3 bases from J; junction bases left unmatched: 0. The CDR3 length is 13 residues. Germline V gene sequence: CDR1 LGHNA, CDR2 YSYQKL. CDR3 protein: CASSQGGGYEQYF. Incomplete CDR3 DNA: TGTGCCAGCAGCCAAGGGGGGGGCTATGAACAGTAC.

This clone occurred a few times. Gene names are mouse gene names. The sequence runs out 1 residue before the end of the CDR3; the remainder is reconstructed from the germline J gene. The chain couples TRBV23 to TRBJ2-3; whether TRBD1, the table's D call, matches the DNA was not checked. This CDR3 region has 16 residues. CDR1 KGHTA and CDR2 FQNQQP come from the germline V gene. The CDR3 spells CSSSQSGQGSAETLYF. The part of the CDR3 DNA that was read is TGCTCCAGCAGTCAATCAGGACAGGGGAGTGCAGAAACGCTGTAT.

As for this clone: Gene names follow the mouse nomenclature. Read coverage stops 1 residue before the CDR3 terminus; the germline J gene supplies the remainder. The same CDR3 arises from other DNA sequences in this sample as well. The chain employs TRBV26 and TRBJ1-3; no firm D call. This CDR3 has 14 residues. Germline loops: CDR1 KGHPV, CDR2 FQNQEV (reference sequence). With 4 bases removed from V and 0 bases from J, the gap between germline ends came to 7 bases. The CDR3 region is CASSPTNSGNTLYF. CDR3 DNA, as far as it was read: TGTGCCAGCAGTCCCACAAATTCTGGAAATACGCTCTAT.

This clone was seen a handful of times. Gene names and germline refer to mouse. Read sequence stops 1 residue before the CDR3 end, and the germline J gene provides the missing end. J is TRBJ1-1 and V is TRBV26; perhaps TRBD1 as D (6 bases). V was clipped by 4 bases and J by 4 bases, with 10 bases between them. Germline CDR1 reads KGHPV; CDR2 reads FQNQEV (reference sequence). The CDR3 extends over 13 amino acids. CDR3 loop: CASSPGTRTEVFF. CDR3 DNA, as far as it was read: TGTGCCAGCAGTCCTGGGACACGCACAGAAGTCTTC.

This clone has just one count. Gene names and germline refer to mouse. The DNA ends 1 residue before the CDR3 does, and the rest of the CDR3 is filled in from the germline J gene. The chain recombines TRBV23 with TRBJ2-7; the table's D call, TRBD1, was not checked against the DNA. Germline-derived CDR1 and CDR2 are KGHTA and FQNQQP. CDR3 length: 13 residues. The CDR3 bases that were read are TGCTCCAGCGCGACAGGGGGCAGGGATGAACAGTAC. This gives the protein CSSATGGRDEQY. The whole CDR3 region reads CSSATGGRDEQYF.

By proportion, this clone is medium-sized. Gene names and germline refer to mouse. The CDR3 goes on 1 residue after the read ends, and that part is filled in from the germline J gene. V usage is TRBV29 and J usage is TRBJ2-2; perhaps TRBD1 as D (5 bases). The germline V gene encodes CDR1 MSHET and CDR2 SYDVDS. There are 13 residues in the CDR3. The V end lost 4 bases, the J end lost 2 bases, and 5 bases lay between the germline ends. The CDR3 bases that were read are TGTGCTAGCAGTTCAGGGAACACCGGGCAGCTCTAC. The encoded protein is CASSSGNTGQLY. The CDR3, in full, reads CASSSGNTGQLYF.

Regarding this clone: The gene names here belong to mouse. The read ends 1 residue early relative to the CDR3; the germline J gene fills the gap. The chain carries TRBV19 and TRBJ2-3; TRBD2 matches 8 bases. CDR1 and CDR2 from the germline V gene are FNHDT and SITEND (reference sequence). This CDR3 region has 14 residues. J was trimmed by 3 bases and V by 4 bases; bases with no gene match: 4. The CDR3 loop reads CASSDWGGAETLYF. The CDR3 DNA, read in part, is TGTGCCAGCAGTGATTGGGGGGGGGCAGAAACGCTGTAT.

As concerns this clone: The genes are named according to mouse. The read ends 1 residue shy of where the CDR3 ends; the end is completed using the germline J gene. The genes are TRBV3 and TRBJ1-2, with TRBD1 identical over 9 bases. The CDR3 spans 15 residues. J gave up 1 base and V 1 base, and 1 base lay outside the gene matches. Germline assignment: CDR1 SNHLY and CDR2 FYNGKV (reference sequence). CDR3 amino acids: CASSLEGQGNSDYTF. Incomplete CDR3 DNA: TGTGCCAGCAGCTTAGAGGGACAGGGAAACTCCGACTACACC.

On this clone itself: Mouse names are used for the genes. The sequence runs out 1 residue before the end of the CDR3; the remainder is reconstructed from the germline J gene. V is TRBV3 and J is TRBJ1-2, with 7 bases aligning to TRBD1. The CDR3 contains 14 residues. Germline lookup yields CDR1 SNHLY and CDR2 FYNGKV (reference sequence). The ends lost 2 bases at V and 1 base at J; junction bases unmatched: 1. The CDR3 reads CASSLRQGNSDYTF. Incomplete CDR3 DNA: TGTGCCAGCAGCTTAAGACAGGGAAACTCCGACTACACC.

Notes on this clone: These gene names are mouse names. The CDR3 end is not reached by the read, which stops 1 residue before it; the germline J gene fills it in. This rearrangement joins TRBV3 to TRBJ2-7; no definite D call. The V and J ends lost 6 bases and 0 bases respectively, with 9 bases between them. Germline loops: CDR1 SNHLY, CDR2 FYNGKV (reference sequence). The CDR3 extends over 13 amino acids. The CDR3: CASSQDNSYEQYF. CDR3 bases read: TGTGCCAGCAGTCAAGACAACTCCTATGAACAGTAC.

This clone has just a few counts. Mouse germline and gene names are used. CDR3 residues: CASGSGGAEQFF. The sequenced CDR3 bases are TGTGCCAGCGGCTCGGGGGGGGCTGAGCAGTTC. V is TRBV13-2 and J is TRBJ2-1, with TRBD2 matching over 7 bases. The DNA ends 1 residue before the CDR3 does, and the rest of the CDR3 is filled in from the germline J gene. Unmatched junction bases numbered 3, after V lost 5 bases and J lost 7 bases. The CDR3 consists of 12 residues. Germline V gene data show CDR1 as NNHNN and CDR2 as SYGAGS (reference sequence).

A word on this clone: Genes here carry mouse names. The read is 1 residue too short to cover the CDR3 end, so that end is filled in from the germline J gene. The rearrangement links TRBV23 to TRBJ1-2; the table's TRBD1 call for D was not verified on the DNA. The CDR3 consists of 14 residues. Germline CDR1 reads KGHTA; CDR2 reads FQNQQP. CDR3 bases read: TGCTCCAGCAGTCAACAGGGGACAAACTCCGACTACACC. Amino acids: CSSSQQGTNSDYT. The CDR3 as a whole reads CSSSQQGTNSDYTF.